A selection of T cell receptor beta chains follows, all from one sample in a study of glioma-infiltrating T cells after dendritic cell vaccination. Sequenced by immunoSEQ multiplex PCR; TCRdb stores in-frame clones only, minus some. The table has over 80,000 clones, approximately 78% seen once. Sequencing used blood, obtained after dendritic cell vaccination. The receptors originated from a human donor with glioblastoma. CDR3s include the opening cysteine and the closing phenylalanine or tryptophan. A D gene is named only where the DNA matches it firmly. The size field is filled for only some rows; it gives once, few, many or a size class.

J	V	D	size	CDR3	DNA
TRBJ1-5	TRBV4-1	.	.	CASSSTGTNDQPQHF	TGCGCCAGCAGCTCAACTGGGACAAACGATCAGCCCCAGCATTTT
TRBJ2-2	TRBV5-6	.	.	CATTTGNTGELFF	TGTGCCACCACGACGGGGAACACCGGGGAGCTGTTTTTT
TRBJ2-6	TRBV19	TRBD1	.	CASSIGQGRNSGANVLTF	TGTGCCAGTAGTATAGGACAGGGGCGTAACTCTGGGGCCAACGTCCTGACTTTC
TRBJ1-1	TRBV7-2	.	.	CASSFPGFNTEAFF	TGTGCCAGCAGCTTTCCGGGGTTCAACACTGAAGCTTTCTTT
TRBJ2-5	TRBV7-7	TRBD1	.	CASSLSGQGLGETQYF	TGTGCCAGCAGCTTATCAGGACAGGGGTTGGGAGAGACCCAGTACTTC
TRBJ2-5	TRBV5-1	.	.	CASSGQGIQETQYF	TGCGCCAGCAGCGGGCAGGGGATTCAAGAGACCCAGTACTTC
TRBJ1-2	TRBV30	.	.	CAWSGTASGYGYTF	TGTGCCTGGAGTGGGACAGCTTCTGGGTATGGCTACACCTTC
TRBJ2-3	TRBV6-1	TRBD2	.	CASRGLAEGDTQYF	TGTGCCAGCAGGGGACTAGCGGAAGGGGATACGCAGTATTTT
TRBJ1-1	TRBV18	TRBD1	.	CASSRGQGRTEAFF	TGTGCCAGCTCCCGAGGACAGGGGCGGACTGAAGCTTTCTTT
TRBJ2-1	TRBV19	.	few	CASSIDSPSSYNEQFF	TGTGCCAGTAGTATAGACTCCCCTAGCTCCTACAATGAGCAGTTCTTC
TRBJ2-2	TRBV19	TRBD1	.	CASSTTGGPNTGELFF	TGTGCCAGTAGTACAACAGGGGGCCCGAACACCGGGGAGCTGTTTTTT
TRBJ1-1	TRBV12-5	.	.	CASGQQGNTEAFF	TGTGCTAGTGGGCAACAGGGCAACACTGAAGCTTTCTTT
TRBJ1-1	TRBV19	TRBD1	medium-sized	CASSGILGTEENTEAFF	TGTGCCAGTAGTGGTATCCTGGGGACAGAAGAGAACACTGAAGCTTTCTTT
TRBJ2-2	TRBV19	.	once	CASTSWATGELFF	TGTGCCAGTACCTCCTGGGCCACCGGGGAGCTGTTTTTT
TRBJ1-1	TRBV27	.	.	CASALYWVPGMNTEAFF	TGTGCCAGCGCCCTCTATTGGGTGCCGGGGATGAACACTGAAGCTTTCTTT
TRBJ2-3	TRBV6-5	.	.	CASSPGDSSTDTQYF	TGTGCCAGCAGCCCCGGGGACTCTAGCACAGATACGCAGTATTTT
TRBJ2-3	TRBV5-1	TRBD2	.	CASSPGPSGASTDTQYF	TGCGCCAGCAGCCCTGGTCCTAGCGGGGCTAGCACAGATACGCAGTATTTT
TRBJ2-7	TRBV11-2	.	.	CASSLQRNEQYF	TGTGCCAGCAGCCTCCAGCGCAATGAGCAGTACTTC
TRBJ1-5	TRBV19	.	few	CASSIIRGQPQHF	TGTGCCAGTAGTATAATACGGGGTCAGCCCCAGCATTTT
TRBJ2-1	TRBV5-1	TRBD2	.	CASSSRTSGGAQEQFF	TGCGCCAGCAGCTCACGGACTAGCGGGGGGGCCCAGGAGCAGTTCTTC
TRBJ1-2	TRBV18	TRBD1	.	CASSPPTRTGDDGGYTF	TGTGCCAGCTCACCACCGACTAGGACAGGGGATGATGGTGGCTACACCTTC
TRBJ2-2	TRBV28	TRBD1	.	CASSSIDRANTGELFF	TGTGCCAGCAGTTCGATCGACAGGGCGAACACCGGGGAGCTGTTTTTT
TRBJ2-1	TRBV6-9	.	.	CASTLGGQSEQFF	TGTGCCAGCACCCTGGGGGGGCAAAGTGAGCAGTTCTTC
TRBJ1-5	TRBV29-1	.	.	CSVEGGGGQPQHF	TGCAGCGTTGAGGGTGGAGGCGGTCAGCCCCAGCATTTT
TRBJ2-4	TRBV27	.	.	CASSLDGGLTEAKNIQYF	TGTGCCAGCAGTTTAGATGGGGGCCTTACGGAGGCCAAAAACATTCAGTACTTC
TRBJ2-5	TRBV5-4	TRBD2	.	CASSLSGTRIYETQYF	TGTGCCAGCAGCTTATCCGGGACTAGAATTTACGAGACCCAGTACTTC
TRBJ2-1	TRBV5-8	.	.	CASSPLYNEQFF	TGTGCCAGCAGCCCACTTTACAATGAGCAGTTCTTC
TRBJ2-1	TRBV30	TRBD2	.	CAWSAASGNNEQFF	TGTGCCTGGAGTGCGGCTAGCGGGAACAATGAGCAGTTCTTC
TRBJ2-7	TRBV5-4	.	.	CASSLSTYEQYF	TGTGCCAGCAGCTTGTCTACCTACGAGCAGTACTTC
TRBJ2-1	TRBV30	.	.	CAWSATYNEQFF	TGTGCCTGGAGCGCTACCTACAATGAGCAGTTCTTC
TRBJ2-1	TRBV29-1	TRBD2	.	CSVDPGYGRGSYNEQFF	TGCAGCGTTGATCCAGGGTACGGGAGGGGCTCCTACAATGAGCAGTTCTTC
TRBJ2-1	TRBV11-2	.	.	CASSFAWGGVADEQFF	TGTGCCAGCAGCTTTGCCTGGGGCGGGGTAGCCGATGAGCAGTTCTTC
TRBJ1-2	TRBV7-9	.	.	CASGGAGSNYGYTF	TGTGCCAGTGGGGGGGCAGGCTCGAACTATGGCTACACCTTC
TRBJ1-3	TRBV6-1	.	.	CASSEAGAEGNTIYF	TGTGCCAGCAGTGAAGCGGGGGCTGAGGGAAACACCATATATTTT
TRBJ1-5	TRBV5-1	TRBD1	.	CASSWGQNQPQHF	TGCGCCAGCAGCTGGGGACAGAATCAGCCCCAGCATTTT
TRBJ1-4	TRBV7-2	.	.	CASSLRGRNNEKLFF	TGTGCCAGCAGCTTAAGAGGGCGCAATAATGAAAAACTGTTTTTT
TRBJ2-7	TRBV6-6	TRBD1	once	CASRTGDSYEQYF	TGTGCCAGTCGGACAGGGGATTCCTACGAGCAGTACTTC
TRBJ1-2	TRBV15	TRBD1	.	CATSRDETGGYGYTF	TGTGCCACCAGCAGAGATGAGACAGGGGGGTATGGCTACACCTTC
TRBJ1-1	TRBV28	.	.	CASSSSGEGRTEAFF	TGTGCCAGCAGTTCGTCGGGGGAGGGGCGGACTGAAGCTTTCTTT
TRBJ1-6	TRBV25-1	.	.	CASSESAGSFSTPLHF	TGTGCCAGCAGTGAATCGGCAGGATCATTCTCGACACCCCTCCACTTT
TRBJ1-1	TRBV6-5	.	once	CASSYSRQGYTEAFF	TGTGCCAGCAGTTACTCTAGGCAGGGGTACACTGAAGCTTTCTTT
TRBJ2-2	TRBV11-2	TRBD2	.	CASSLSGGVNTGELFF	TGTGCCAGCAGCTTAAGCGGGGGGGTTAACACCGGGGAGCTGTTTTTT
TRBJ2-6	TRBV19	TRBD1	.	CASSIGGQGTGANVLTF	TGTGCCAGTAGTATTGGGGGACAGGGGACTGGGGCCAACGTCCTGACTTTC
TRBJ2-1	TRBV7-3	TRBD2	few	CASSRSGRADNEQFF	TGTGCCAGCAGCAGGAGCGGGAGGGCCGACAATGAGCAGTTCTTC
TRBJ2-3	TRBV6-5	TRBD2	.	CASSYGTSGYTDTQYF	TGTGCCAGCAGTTACGGAACTAGCGGGTACACAGATACGCAGTATTTT
TRBJ2-5	TRBV29-1	TRBD2	.	CSVEDWTSGGPGVETQYF	TGCAGCGTTGAAGATTGGACTAGCGGGGGGCCGGGTGTTGAGACCCAGTACTTC
TRBJ2-3	TRBV5-4	TRBD2	.	CASSEWTRDPDTQYF	TGTGCCAGCAGCGAGTGGACTAGGGACCCAGATACGCAGTATTTT
TRBJ2-2	TRBV19	TRBD2	.	CASSLQAGATGELFF	TGTGCCAGTAGTCTACAAGCGGGAGCCACCGGGGAGCTGTTTTTT
TRBJ1-5	TRBV19	TRBD1	.	CASSQRTGDGNQPQHF	TGTGCCAGTAGCCAACGGACAGGGGATGGCAATCAGCCCCAGCATTTT
TRBJ2-2	TRBV7-2	.	.	CASSLVGSVPGELFF	TGTGCCAGCAGCTTAGTGGGCAGTGTCCCCGGGGAGCTGTTTTTT
TRBJ2-5	TRBV28	.	once	CASRKGARFQETQYF	TGTGCCAGCAGGAAAGGGGCTAGATTTCAAGAGACCCAGTACTTC
TRBJ1-2	TRBV6-1	.	.	CASSEAHRTNYGYTF	TGTGCCAGCAGTGAAGCTCACAGAACTAACTATGGCTACACCTTC